These 25 T cell receptor beta chains were all obtained from the same sample, sequenced in a study of identical twins. TCRdb redid the calling of the 5' RACE reads with MiXCR, one entry per CDR3 protein. The sample includes hundreds of thousands of distinct CDR3 sequences, roughly a quarter of them seen just once. This sample also appeared in a second study, on T cells expressing NK-cell markers.

Input material: CD4+ T cells sorted from blood. The receptors were sampled from a young woman in good health.

This clonotype has just a few counts. The CDR3 sequence is CASRPNRASSYNEQFF. The CDR3 bases are TGTGCCAGCAGGCCTAACAGGGCCAGCTCCTACAATGAGCAGTTCTTC. The chain links TRBV12-3 or TRBV12-4 to TRBJ2-1, with D possibly TRBD1 on 6 matching bases. The V end was cut by 6 bases, the J end by 0 bases, with 15 bases between. The CDR3 runs to 16 residues.

The V gene is TRBV20-1, the J gene TRBJ2-1; no firm D call. Germline CDR1 and CDR2: DFQATT and SNEGSKA (reference sequence). The V and J ends lost 2 bases and 3 bases respectively, with 11 bases between them. This CDR3 is 14 amino acids long. The CDR3 sequence is CSARTRTGYNEQFF. The CDR3 bases are TGCAGTGCTAGAACCCGTACCGGCTACAATGAGCAGTTCTTC.

This clonotype was detected a few times. V gene TRBV10-3 combines with J gene TRBJ2-7; the D gene is possibly TRBD1 (5 bases). CDR1 is ENHRY, CDR2 SYGVKD, per germline. Trimming left V 3 bases short and J 7 bases short, with 13 bases between. The CDR3 extends over 13 amino acids. CDR3 region: CAISEPYRNEQYF. The DNA for the CDR3 is TGTGCCATCAGTGAACCCTACAGGAATGAGCAGTACTTC.

The genes are TRBV29-1 and TRBJ2-5; TRBD1 is a possible D gene (5 bases). Trimming took 6 bases from V and 1 from J, leaving 9 bases between them. This CDR3 has 12 amino acids. Germline CDR1 is SQVTM and CDR2 is ANQGSEA. CDR3 region: CSVTTGQETQYF. CDR3 bases: TGCAGCGTAACAACAGGCCAAGAGACCCAGTACTTC. Filled out from reference TRBV29-1 and TRBJ2-5, the complete variable domain reads SAVISQKPSRDICQRGTSLTIQCQVDSQVTMMFWYRQQPGQSLTLIATANQGSEATYESGFVIDKFPISRPNLTFSTLTVSNMSPEDSSIYLCSVTTGQETQYFGPGTRLLVL.

J is TRBJ2-3 and V is TRBV6-5, with a weak D call TRBD2 (5 bases). V lost 5 bases and J lost 1, with 16 bases in between. Germline CDR1 MNHEY, CDR2 SVGAGI. This CDR3 has 16 amino acids. The CDR3 loop reads CASSLSRGRGTDTQYF. CDR3 nucleotide sequence: TGTGCCAGCAGTCTCTCGCGTGGGCGGGGCACAGATACGCAGTATTTT.

This clonotype was found a few times. The rearrangement uses TRBV25-1 and TRBJ1-2; D might be TRBD1 (6 bases). Germline assignment: CDR1 MGHDK and CDR2 SYGVNS. V shed 4 bases and J shed 14 bases, with 17 bases lying between them. The CDR3 totals 12 residues. The CDR3 DNA follows: TGTGCCAGCAGTGGCACAGGGTGGTTACGGACCTTC. This codes for CASSGTGWLRTF.

CDR3 sequence (DNA): TGTGCCAGCAGTCCCTCCACAGCTGTTAACTATGGCTACACCTTC. Amino acids: CASSPSTAVNYGYTF. The chain links TRBV11-3 to TRBJ1-2, with unresolved D. CDR3 length: 15 amino acids. Between the trimmed V and J ends, which lost 6 bases and 1 base, there was a span of 15 bases. CDR1 is SGHNT and CDR2 is YENEEA in the germline V gene.

There are a few counts of this clonotype. This sequence joins TRBV20-1 and TRBJ2-5, with unresolved D. Germline V gives CDR1 DFQATT, CDR2 SNEGSKA (reference sequence). V lost 3 bases and J 5 bases, leaving 10 bases between the germline ends. This CDR3 is built from 12 residues. For the CDR3, the DNA is TGCAGTGCTAGCCGCGCCGCGGAGACCCAGTACTTC. It encodes CSASRAAETQYF.

This chain links TRBV5-1 with TRBJ2-7; tentatively, D is TRBD2 (5 bases). The CDR3 loop spans 15 amino acids. V lost 0 bases and J lost 2, with 12 bases in between. In germline, CDR1 is SGHRS, CDR2 YFSETQ. The CDR3 reads CASSLALAVPYEQYF. The CDR3 DNA follows: TGCGCCAGCAGCTTGGCTCTAGCCGTTCCCTACGAGCAGTACTTC.

This clonotype was counted between two and nine times. The V and J genes are TRBV5-4 and TRBJ2-5; TRBD1 might be the D (6 bases). Trimming left V 0 bases short and J 13 bases short, with 13 bases between. The CDR3 has 12 residues. In germline, CDR1 is SGHNT, CDR2 YYREEE (reference sequence). CDR3 nucleotide sequence: TGTGCCAGCAGCTTGGGACAGGAACGGCTGTACTTC. Its protein product is CASSLGQERLYF.

The chain combines TRBV6-2 or TRBV6-3 with TRBJ2-7, with a tentative D call TRBD2 (5 bases). Trimming took off 8 bases at V and 0 bases at J, with 5 bases between the two ends. Germline values: CDR1 MNHEY, CDR2 SVGEGT. The CDR3 extends over 11 amino acids. The chain's CDR3 is CASGSSYEQYF. The CDR3, as DNA: TGTGCCAGCGGGAGCTCCTACGAGCAGTACTTC.

This clonotype occurred a few times. This chain links TRBV11-2 with TRBJ1-2, with D maybe TRBD1 (6 bases). Germline CDR1 and CDR2: SGHAT and FQNNGV. Trimming stripped 5 bases from V and 4 bases from J, with 17 bases between. The CDR3 runs to 15 residues. The CDR3 here is CASSPEGGTGYGYTF. CDR3 bases: TGTGCCAGCAGCCCCGAGGGGGGTACTGGCTATGGCTACACCTTC.

This clonotype was counted ten times or more. V is TRBV6-6 and J is TRBJ1-2; D is uncertain. V was cut by 5 bases and J by 0 bases, with 7 bases left in between. The germline gives CDR1 MNHNY, CDR2 SVGAGI (reference sequence). CDR3 size: 13 residues. The DNA of the CDR3 is TGTGCCAGCAGTCTCGACCCTAACTATGGCTACACCTTC. Its translation is CASSLDPNYGYTF.

CDR3 in amino acids: CASSPDVAGKNTQYF. CDR3 in DNA: TGCGCCAGCAGCCCCGACGTGGCAGGGAAAAATACGCAGTATTTT. The genes are TRBV5-1 and TRBJ2-3; a weak D match, TRBD1 (5 bases). The CDR3 extends over 15 amino acids. Germline V CDR1 and CDR2: SGHRS, YFSETQ. V was clipped by 4 bases and J by 7 bases, with 19 bases between them. Full variable domain (remainder filled in from reference TRBV5-1 and TRBJ2-3): KAGVTQTPRYLIKTRGQQVTLSCSPISGHRSVSWYQQTPGQGLQFLFEYFSETQRNKGNFPGRFSGRQFSNSRSEMNVSTLELGDSALYLCASSPDVAGKNTQYFGPGTRLTVL.

This clonotype was counted between two and nine times. The V call is TRBV12-3 or TRBV12-4, the J call TRBJ2-7; TRBD1 might be the D (6 bases). Trimming cost V 2 bases and J 6 bases, with 11 bases left between them. The CDR3 has 13 amino acids. The CDR3: CASSLTGSTEQYF. The CDR3 bases are TGTGCCAGCAGTTTAACAGGGTCAACCGAGCAGTACTTC.

Only a few counts were recorded for this clonotype. The chain links TRBV5-1 to TRBJ2-6, with unresolved D. Trimming shortened V by 4 bases and J by 1 base, and 9 bases separated the two germline ends. The germline CDR1 and CDR2 sequences are SGHRS and YFSETQ. CDR3 length equals 15 residues. The CDR3 nucleotides are TGCGCCAGCAGCCTACCGCTTTCTGGGGCCAACGTCCTGACTTTC. It is translated as CASSLPLSGANVLTF. Based on the CDR3 plus reference TRBV5-1 and TRBJ2-6, the full variable domain is KAGVTQTPRYLIKTRGQQVTLSCSPISGHRSVSWYQQTPGQGLQFLFEYFSETQRNKGNFPGRFSGRQFSNSRSEMNVSTLELGDSALYLCASSLPLSGANVLTFGAGSRLTVL.

This clonotype was seen more than once but under ten times. The chain joins TRBV6-5 to TRBJ1-1, with 8 bases that match TRBD1. Trimming cost V 4 bases and J 7 bases; bases outside gene matches: 8. Germline loops: CDR1 MNHEY, CDR2 SVGAGI. The CDR3 is 14 amino acids. CDR3 bases: TGTGCCAGCAGTTCGTCGACAGGGGCGGGTGAAGCTTTCTTT. Encoded protein: CASSSSTGAGEAFF.

The gene calls are TRBV20-1 and TRBJ2-6; D unresolved. Germline CDR1 and CDR2: DFQATT and SNEGSKA (reference sequence). Trimming shortened V by 0 bases and J by 1 base, and 7 bases separated the two germline ends. The CDR3 spans 15 residues. The CDR3 DNA reads as TGCAGTGCTAGAGATCCGGCATCTGGGGCCAACGTCCTGACTTTC. Its protein product is CSARDPASGANVLTF.

This clonotype was recorded many times. This chain connects TRBV20-1 to TRBJ1-1; D perhaps matches TRBD1 (5 bases). Per germline, CDR1 DFQATT and CDR2 SNEGSKA (reference sequence). V lost 3 bases to trimming and J lost 7 bases, with 12 bases between them. This CDR3 is 12 amino acids long. The CDR3 region is CSARKGSIEAFF. The CDR3, as DNA: TGCAGTGCTAGGAAGGGGTCCATTGAAGCTTTCTTT.

This clonotype was seen a few times. The chain joins TRBV5-6 to TRBJ1-1; maybe TRBD1 (5 bases). This CDR3 region has 13 residues. The germline CDR1 and CDR2 sequences are SGHDT and YYEEEE. Deletions cut 0 bases from V and 7 bases from J, with 10 bases between. The CDR3: CASSLVGGGEAFF. In nucleotides, the CDR3 is TGTGCCAGCAGCTTGGTGGGGGGAGGTGAAGCTTTCTTT. Complete variable domain (other parts from reference TRBV5-6 and TRBJ1-1): DAGVTQSPTHLIKTRGQQVTLRCSPKSGHDTVSWYQQALGQGPQFIFQYYEEEERQRGNFPDRFSGHQFPNYSSELNVNALLLGDSALYLCASSLVGGGEAFFGQGTRLTVV.

This chain joins TRBV12-3 or TRBV12-4 and TRBJ2-1, with TRBD2 matching over 9 bases. This CDR3 has 15 residues. Germline trimming cut 3 bases from V and 3 bases from J; bases unmatched to any gene: 3. The CDR3 region is CASSFGTSNYNEQFF. In nucleotides, the CDR3 is TGTGCCAGCAGTTTCGGGACTAGCAACTACAATGAGCAGTTCTTC.

The rearrangement links TRBV12-3 or TRBV12-4 to TRBJ2-3; TRBD2 agrees at 7 bases. The CDR3 is 15 amino acids. Trimming at V came to 6 bases and at J to 1 base, leaving 7 bases not matched to a gene. CDR3 bases: TGTGCCAGCAGCCCCGGGGGAGGGGGCACAGATACGCAGTATTTT. Translating it yields CASSPGGGGTDTQYF.

V and J are TRBV20-1 and TRBJ2-7, with 12 nucleotides matching TRBD1. Germline CDR1 and CDR2: DFQATT and SNEGSKA (reference sequence). Trimming at V came to 5 bases and at J to 6 bases, leaving 11 bases not matched to a gene. The CDR3 spans 15 residues. The CDR3 DNA reads as TGCAGTGCTCGAGCCATCCCGGGACAGGGGGCCGAGCAGTACTTC. Protein product: CSARAIPGQGAEQYF.

V usage is TRBV3-1 and J usage is TRBJ1-1; maybe TRBD1 (6 bases). The CDR3 sequence is 14 residues long. Trimming pared 2 bases from V and 1 base from J, leaving 8 bases between. The germline gives CDR1 LGHDT, CDR2 YNNKEL (reference sequence). The chain's CDR3 is CASSQLGANTEAFF. DNA for the CDR3: TGTGCCAGCAGCCAATTGGGGGCGAACACTGAAGCTTTCTTT.

The V gene is TRBV3-1, the J gene TRBJ2-7, with 9 bases matching TRBD2. Trimming cost V 1 base and J 12 bases; bases outside gene matches: 7. CDR3 size: 13 residues. CDR1 is LGHDT and CDR2 is YNNKEL in the germline V gene (reference sequence). The CDR3 sequence: CASSQGPPSGAYF. The CDR3 DNA reads TGTGCCAGCAGCCAAGGCCCCCCTAGCGGGGCGTACTTC.